These T cell receptor beta chains were read from a single sample in a study of cytomegalovirus exposure and HLA in healthy donors. Some clones are missing from TCRdb's copy, which holds only in-frame ones; the method was immunoSEQ multiplex PCR. The sample yields some 150,000 clones, around 86% seen once. Material for sequencing was PBMCs. The receptors come from a woman aged 50 to 60 in good health and CMV-seropositive. Both conserved end residues are part of each CDR3. A D gene is named only where the DNA matches it firmly. Size tells how often a clone was seen (once, few, many) or the class of an expanded clone, and some rows leave it out.

size: .; J: TRBJ2-2; V: TRBV10-2; D: TRBD1; DNA: TGCGCCAGCAGTGAGTCGATTTACCGGACAGGGGTAACCGGGGAGCTGTTTTTT; CDR3: CASSESIYRTGVTGELFF
size: few; J: TRBJ1-2; V: TRBV28; D: .; DNA: TGTGCCAGCAGTTTGGCGGCCTATGGCTACACCTTC; CDR3: CASSLAAYGYTF
size: few; J: TRBJ1-3; V: TRBV4-1; D: .; DNA: TGCGCCAGCAGCCGCTTCATAGGAGCCGGAAACACCATATATTTT; CDR3: CASSRFIGAGNTIYF
size: .; J: TRBJ2-6; V: TRBV25-1; D: .; DNA: TGTGCCAGCAGTTTCTCTGGGGCCAACGGCCTGACTTTC; CDR3: CASSFSGANGLTF
size: .; J: TRBJ2-2; V: TRBV11-3; D: TRBD2; DNA: TGTGCCAGCAGCTTAGATAGCGGGGTGAACACCGGGGAGCTGTTTTTT; CDR3: CASSLDSGVNTGELFF
size: .; J: TRBJ2-1; V: TRBV28; D: .; DNA: TGTGCCAGCAGTTCACGGACACGGAATGGTCTCAATGAGCAGTTCTTC; CDR3: CASSSRTRNGLNEQFF
size: .; J: TRBJ2-1; V: TRBV19; D: TRBD2; DNA: TGTGCCAGTAGTATAGGGCTAGCGGGGGGAGGCAATGAGCAGTTCTTC; CDR3: CASSIGLAGGGNEQFF
size: .; J: TRBJ2-3; V: TRBV30; D: .; DNA: TGTGCCTGCCACAGGGAACTGGAGACAGATACGCAGTATTTT; CDR3: CACHRELETDTQYF
size: few; J: TRBJ2-7; V: TRBV28; D: TRBD1; DNA: TGTGCCAGCAGCATTACACCCCACCAGGGGGCCTACGAGCAGTACTTC; CDR3: CASSITPHQGAYEQYF
size: few; J: TRBJ2-3; V: TRBV19; D: .; DNA: TGTGCCAGTAGTACGGGACTTAGCACAGATACGCAGTATTTT; CDR3: CASSTGLSTDTQYF
size: .; J: TRBJ2-7; V: TRBV18; D: TRBD1; DNA: TGTGCCAGCTCACCACTCTCGGGACAGGGCTATGAGCAGTACTTC; CDR3: CASSPLSGQGYEQYF
size: .; J: TRBJ2-5; V: TRBV28; D: .; DNA: TGTGCCAGCAGTTTATATGCCCGGGGAGAGCAAGAGACCCAGTACTTC; CDR3: CASSLYARGEQETQYF
size: .; J: TRBJ1-1; V: TRBV5-1; D: .; DNA: TGCGCCAGCAGCCAAATGTACGGGGGCACTGAAGCTTTCTTT; CDR3: CASSQMYGGTEAFF
size: .; J: TRBJ2-2; V: TRBV27; D: TRBD1; DNA: TGTGCCAGCAGTTCCGGGACAGGGCCCCTAAGGAACACCGGGGAGCTGTTTTTT; CDR3: CASSSGTGPLRNTGELFF
size: .; J: TRBJ1-1; V: TRBV11-1; D: TRBD1; DNA: TGTGCCAGCAGCTATTCGACAGGGTATGTCACTGAAGCTTTCTTT; CDR3: CASSYSTGYVTEAFF
size: few; J: TRBJ2-7; V: TRBV6-5; D: .; DNA: TGTGCCATCTCAGAAAGTACGCTCTCCGAGCAGTACTTC; CDR3: CAISESTLSEQYF
size: .; J: TRBJ1-2; V: TRBV4-3; D: TRBD1; DNA: TGCGCCAGCAGCCTCGGACAGGGAGACGATGGCTACACCTTC; CDR3: CASSLGQGDDGYTF
size: .; J: TRBJ2-1; V: TRBV11-2; D: .; DNA: TGTGCCACCATGGGTGATAAACAATTACTAGGGAGCTCCTACAATGAGCAGTTCTTC; CDR3: CATMGDKQLLGSSYNEQFF
size: .; J: TRBJ2-3; V: TRBV12-5; D: .; DNA: TGTGCTAGTGTCGGGGTTACAGATACGCAGTATTTT; CDR3: CASVGVTDTQYF
size: few; J: TRBJ1-1; V: TRBV7-9; D: .; DNA: TGTGCCAGCAGCTTAGCCGGGGTGAACACTGAAGCTTTCTTT; CDR3: CASSLAGVNTEAFF
size: once; J: TRBJ1-2; V: TRBV6-1; D: .; DNA: TGTGCCAGCAGCGTAACAGGGAACTCGAACTATGGCTACACCTTC; CDR3: CASSVTGNSNYGYTF
size: .; J: TRBJ2-1; V: TRBV5-6; D: .; DNA: TGTGCCAGCAGCAAGCAGGCGCTAGTGGGGGGCAATGAGCAGTTCTTC; CDR3: CASSKQALVGGNEQFF
size: .; J: TRBJ1-2; V: TRBV2; D: .; DNA: TGTGCCAGCAGTTACAGCTATGGCTACACCTTC; CDR3: CASSYSYGYTF
size: once; J: TRBJ2-7; V: TRBV11-2; D: .; DNA: TGTGCCAGCAGCTCGACCCCAGGGCCGTCCTACGGGCAGTACTTC; CDR3: CASSSTPGPSYGQYF
size: .; J: TRBJ2-2; V: TRBV28; D: .; DNA: TGTGCCAGCAGTCCCTACCAACAGGGTAGCTTTGCCGGGGAGCTGTTTTTT; CDR3: CASSPYQQGSFAGELFF
size: .; J: TRBJ1-5; V: TRBV7-2; D: .; DNA: TGTGCCAGCAGCTTAGTGGGCATGGGGCCCCAGCATTTT; CDR3: CASSLVGMGPQHF
size: .; J: TRBJ1-1; V: TRBV13; D: .; DNA: TGTGCCAGCAGCTCGCACAGGGTATTGAACACTGAAGCTTTCTTT; CDR3: CASSSHRVLNTEAFF
size: .; J: TRBJ2-3; V: TRBV27; D: TRBD2; DNA: TGTGCCAGCAGTTTCTCCCCCAGGACTAGCTCCCCAGATACGCAGTATTTT; CDR3: CASSFSPRTSSPDTQYF
size: .; J: TRBJ1-1; V: TRBV29-1; D: TRBD1; DNA: TGCAGCGCTACGACAGGGGGCGTGTGGAACACTGAAGCTTTCTTT; CDR3: CSATTGGVWNTEAFF
size: .; J: TRBJ2-5; V: TRBV19; D: .; DNA: TGTGCCAGTAGTATCTTTCCGGGGTACCAAGAGACCCAGTACTTC; CDR3: CASSIFPGYQETQYF
size: .; J: TRBJ2-6; V: TRBV19; D: TRBD2; DNA: TGTGCCAGTAGTACCCCGGGGGGGGCTGGGGCCAACGTCCTGACTTTC; CDR3: CASSTPGGAGANVLTF
size: .; J: TRBJ2-3; V: TRBV7-9; D: .; DNA: TGTGCCAGCAGCCCCGCGTCTGATACGCAGTATTTT; CDR3: CASSPASDTQYF
size: .; J: TRBJ1-2; V: TRBV27; D: TRBD1; DNA: TGTGCCAGCAGTCTACGGACAGGGGTTGGCTACACCTTC; CDR3: CASSLRTGVGYTF
size: .; J: TRBJ2-7; V: TRBV4-3; D: TRBD2; DNA: TGCGCCAGCAGCCAAGCTTGGGGCGGGGGTGGCGAGCAGTACTTC; CDR3: CASSQAWGGGGEQYF
size: .; J: TRBJ2-1; V: TRBV20-1; D: .; DNA: TGCAGTGCTACCCGACAGAATGAGCAGTTCTTC; CDR3: CSATRQNEQFF
size: .; J: TRBJ2-1; V: TRBV29-1; D: TRBD2; DNA: TGCAGCGTTGAAAAGGGACTAGCTCGAGAGGCGGAGCAGTTCTTC; CDR3: CSVEKGLAREAEQFF
size: few; J: TRBJ1-1; V: TRBV6-6; D: .; DNA: TGTGCCAGCAGTTGGGGCGGGGGAGGCAACACTGAAGCTTTCTTT; CDR3: CASSWGGGGNTEAFF
size: .; J: TRBJ2-4; V: TRBV6-4; D: .; DNA: TGTGCCAGCAGTAGGAGGGAGGGGGACATTCAGTACTTC; CDR3: CASSRREGDIQYF
size: .; J: TRBJ2-1; V: TRBV19; D: .; DNA: TGTGCCAGTAGGAAGCGTCTAAACCCCACAAATAATGAGCAGTTCTTC; CDR3: CASRKRLNPTNNEQFF
size: .; J: TRBJ1-1; V: TRBV7-2; D: .; DNA: TGTGCCAGCAGCTCCGCCGGGGGGGTGAACACTGAAGCTTTCTTT; CDR3: CASSSAGGVNTEAFF
size: .; J: TRBJ2-1; V: TRBV7-2; D: TRBD2; DNA: TGTGCCAGCAGCCCCGACGGGACTACATATAATGAGCAGTTCTTC; CDR3: CASSPDGTTYNEQFF
size: .; J: TRBJ1-5; V: TRBV2; D: TRBD1; DNA: TGTGCCAGCAGGCTTCAGGGGGCGAGACAGCCCCAGCATTTT; CDR3: CASRLQGARQPQHF
size: .; J: TRBJ2-7; V: TRBV7-9; D: TRBD1; DNA: TGTGCCAGCAGCTTTTCCTTAGCGTACCAGGGGGATGAGCAGTACTTC; CDR3: CASSFSLAYQGDEQYF
size: .; J: TRBJ2-7; V: TRBV7-9; D: TRBD1; DNA: TGTGCCAGCAGCAACCAAGACAGGGGAAGGGACGAGCAGTACTTC; CDR3: CASSNQDRGRDEQYF
size: .; J: TRBJ1-1; V: TRBV5-1; D: TRBD1; DNA: TGCGCCAGCAGCTCCGGGACAGGGGGCAACACTGAAGCTTTCTTT; CDR3: CASSSGTGGNTEAFF
size: .; J: TRBJ1-1; V: TRBV10-3; D: TRBD1; DNA: TGTGCCTCGACCCCGGGACAGAGGGCGAACACTGAAGCTTTCTTT; CDR3: CASTPGQRANTEAFF
size: .; J: TRBJ2-5; V: TRBV9; D: TRBD2; DNA: TGTGCCAGCAGCGTAGATCCCGGGGGGGCCCCGCAAGAGACCCAGTACTTC; CDR3: CASSVDPGGAPQETQYF
size: .; J: TRBJ2-3; V: TRBV28; D: .; DNA: TGTGCCAGCAGCCCCGTCGGGGGTGACAGGGTTGGCACAGATACGCAGTATTTT; CDR3: CASSPVGGDRVGTDTQYF